This TCR beta chain was profiled in a study of molecular identifiers for immune sequencing clone quantification. Sorted inputs of about 17,000 to 1,100,000 cells, with 10%, 30% or 50% RNA, yielded naive CD8 libraries. Bulk TCR libraries used previously described methods and listed TCR primers. TCRdb passed the PCR reads through MiXCR, listing each CDR3 protein once. Of about 640,000 distinct CDR3 sequences listed, about 20% are singletons. The germline V gene has CDR1 SEHNR and CDR2 FQNEAQ (reference sequence). The V gene lost 5 bases and the J gene lost 1 base, with 12 bases spanning the gap. The CDR3 totals 14 residues. Findings and caveats of the study: In CMV-specific effectors, clones above 20 copies held over 97% of molecules; naive, under 1%.

This clonotype was counted between two and nine times. Its specificity is not known. The receptor comes from a human donor in good health. Some libraries in this study had Jurkat cell RNA spiked in. The sample was naive CD8+ T cells from blood, with Jurkat cell RNA spiked in. The subset is: FACS-sorted CD8+CD4-CCR7+CD45RA+ naive T cells. The V call is TRBV7-9, the J call TRBJ2-7, with D possibly matching TRBD1 (5 bases). The CDR3 sequence is CASSPRTPSYEQYF. The CDR3 DNA sequence: TGTGCCAGCAGCCCCAGGACACCTTCCTACGAGCAGTACTTC.